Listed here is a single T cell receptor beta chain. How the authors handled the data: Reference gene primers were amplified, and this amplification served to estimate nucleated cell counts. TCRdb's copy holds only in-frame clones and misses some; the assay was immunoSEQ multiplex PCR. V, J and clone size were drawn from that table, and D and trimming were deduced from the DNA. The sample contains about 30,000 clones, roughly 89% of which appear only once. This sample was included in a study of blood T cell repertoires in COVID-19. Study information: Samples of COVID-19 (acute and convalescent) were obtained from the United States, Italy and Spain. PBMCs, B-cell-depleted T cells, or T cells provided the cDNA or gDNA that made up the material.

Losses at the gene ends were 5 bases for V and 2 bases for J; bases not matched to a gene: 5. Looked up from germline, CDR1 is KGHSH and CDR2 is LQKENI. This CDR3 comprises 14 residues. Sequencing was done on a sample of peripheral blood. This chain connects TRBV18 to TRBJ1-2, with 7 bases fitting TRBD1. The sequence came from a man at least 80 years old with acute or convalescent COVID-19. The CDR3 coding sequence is TGTGCCAGCTCATTCGGACAGGTCAACTATGGCTACACCTTC. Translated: CASSFGQVNYGYTF.